The 20 T cell receptor beta chains reported below all come from one sample, sequenced in a study of cytomegalovirus exposure and HLA in healthy donors. The primer mix had 60 Vbeta and 13 Jbeta primers. Data came from immunoSEQ multiplex PCR; TCRdb stores just in-frame clones and leaves some out. The ten top clones account for 9% to 15%, within a sample of tens of thousands of clones. What was sequenced was PBMCs. All receptors derive from a woman aged 55-70 years in good health and CMV-seropositive.

Of note for this clone: The sample has other DNA sequences that encode this CDR3 too. The CDR3 protein is CASRQGDGSNSPLHF. The CDR3 coding sequence is TGTGCCAGTCGACAGGGGGATGGTAGCAATTCACCCCTCCACTTT. The J gene is TRBJ1-6, the V gene TRBV7-2, with TRBD1 matching over 9 bases. CDR3 length: 15 amino acids. Germline values: CDR1 SGHTA, CDR2 FQGNSA. The junction had 10 bases not matched to a gene; V was cut back by 9 bases and J by 7 bases. Variable domain in full (rest from reference TRBV7-2 and TRBJ1-6): GAGVSQSPSNKVTEKGKDVELRCDPISGHTALYWYRQSLGQGLEFLIYFQGNSAPDKSGLPSDRFSAERTGGSVSTLTIQRTQQEDSAVYLCASRQGDGSNSPLHFGNGTRLTVT.

In regard to this clone: The same CDR3 is also encoded by other DNA sequences in this sample. This chain uses TRBV19 with TRBJ1-6, with D tentatively TRBD1 (5 bases). CDR1 is LNHDA and CDR2 is SQIVND in the germline V gene (reference sequence). This CDR3 comprises 13 residues. The ends were cut back, 7 bases at V and 6 bases at J, with 10 bases in the middle. The CDR3 sequence is CASMEGVNSPLHF. The CDR3 DNA sequence: TGTGCCAGTATGGAAGGGGTTAATTCACCCCTCCACTTT.

This chain joins TRBV9 and TRBJ1-2, with D tentatively TRBD1 (6 bases). V was trimmed by 3 bases and J by 4 bases, leaving 16 bases between them. The germline gives CDR1 SGDLS, CDR2 YYNGEE. This CDR3 is 15 amino acids long. The CDR3: CASSARDTTGYGYTF. The CDR3 nucleotides read TGTGCCAGCAGCGCCCGGGACACCACGGGCTATGGCTACACCTTC.

V gene TRBV19 combines with J gene TRBJ2-1; 14 bases line up with TRBD2. In germline, CDR1 is LNHDA, CDR2 SQIVND (reference sequence). The CDR3 sequence is 17 residues long. J gave up 5 bases and V 1 base, and 4 bases lay outside the gene matches. The DNA for the CDR3 is TGTGCCAGTAGTATAGGGACTAGCGGGGGGTCCAACAATGAGCAGTTCTTC. Residues: CASSIGTSGGSNNEQFF.

The J gene is TRBJ2-7, the V gene TRBV6-5, with D perhaps TRBD2 (6 bases). The CDR3 consists of 15 residues. V lost 6 bases to trimming and J lost 2 bases, with 17 bases between them. Germline CDR1 reads MNHEY; CDR2 reads SVGAGI. The CDR3 DNA sequence: TGTGCCAGCAGGGTCGCCCTAGCGCCCGCCTACGAGCAGTACTTC. Amino acids: CASRVALAPAYEQYF.

The rearrangement links TRBV10-1 to TRBJ1-1, with D perhaps TRBD1 (6 bases). The CDR3 length is 14 residues. The V gene lost 5 bases and the J gene lost 2 bases, with 12 bases spanning the gap. CDR1 and CDR2 (germline): WNHNN, SYGVQD (reference sequence). CDR3 nucleotides: TGCGCCAGCAGTCCGGGACAAGCAAACACTGAAGCTTTCTTT. Residues: CASSPGQANTEAFF.

J is TRBJ2-7 and V is TRBV18, with 10 bases aligning to TRBD1. V lost 6 bases to trimming and J lost 5 bases; unmatched junction nucleotides: 13. This CDR3 spans 16 amino acids. CDR1 is KGHSH and CDR2 is LQKENI in the germline V gene. CDR3 region: CASSLPEDRGFDEQYF. The CDR3 coding sequence is TGTGCCAGCTCCCTACCCGAGGACAGGGGGTTCGACGAGCAGTACTTC.

The chain recombines TRBV7-6 with TRBJ2-7, with 7 bases lining up with TRBD1. This CDR3 region has 16 residues. Trimming took 5 bases from V and 2 from J; bases not matched to a gene: 12. The germline gives CDR1 SGHVS, CDR2 FNYEAQ. The CDR3 spells CASSRVSVGTAYEQYF. The CDR3 DNA reads as TGTGCCAGCAGCCGCGTTAGTGTTGGGACAGCCTACGAGCAGTACTTC.

CDR3 protein: CASRAGGAAMDSPLHF. CDR3 in DNA: TGTGCCAGCAGGGCGGGGGGTGCGGCTATGGATTCACCCCTCCACTTT. The genes are TRBV5-4 and TRBJ1-6, with D possibly being TRBD1 (5 bases). This CDR3 spans 16 amino acids. The V end was cut by 5 bases, the J end by 8 bases, with 20 bases between. In germline, CDR1 is SGHNT, CDR2 YYREEE (reference sequence).

V and J are TRBV6-6 and TRBJ2-3; tentatively, D is TRBD1 (5 bases). With 6 bases removed from V and 0 bases from J, the gap between germline ends came to 7 bases. This CDR3 comprises 13 residues. Germline V lookup: CDR1 MNHNY, CDR2 SVGAGI (reference sequence). CDR3 in DNA: TGTGCCAGCAGGAGACAGAGCACAGATACGCAGTATTTT. Amino acid sequence: CASRRQSTDTQYF.

A word on this clone: Distinct nucleotide sequences in the sample also encode this CDR3. The V gene is TRBV5-1, the J gene TRBJ2-2; D possibly corresponds to TRBD1 (5 bases). Germline V gene sequence: CDR1 SGHRS, CDR2 YFSETQ. Trimming took off 0 bases at V and 1 base at J, with 7 bases between the two ends. The CDR3 contains 15 residues. The CDR3 spells CASSLGQGNTGELFF. The CDR3 DNA sequence: TGCGCCAGCAGCTTGGGGCAGGGGAACACCGGGGAGCTGTTTTTT. The entire variable domain, with the rest obtained from reference TRBV5-1 and TRBJ2-2, is as follows: KAGVTQTPRYLIKTRGQQVTLSCSPISGHRSVSWYQQTPGQGLQFLFEYFSETQRNKGNFPGRFSGRQFSNSRSEMNVSTLELGDSALYLCASSLGQGNTGELFFGEGSRLTVL.

The chain recombines TRBV5-1 with TRBJ1-2; 7 nucleotides line up with TRBD1. Germline V gene data show CDR1 as SGHRS and CDR2 as YFSETQ. The trim removed 0 bases at V and 1 base at J, leaving 3 bases unmatched. CDR3 length equals 15 residues. The CDR3 DNA reads TGCGCCAGCAGCTTGGGAGGACAGGTTAACTATGGCTACACCTTC. As protein: CASSLGGQVNYGYTF.

The chain uses TRBV19 and TRBJ2-7, with TRBD2 identical over 11 bases. Germline trimming cut 4 bases from V and 1 base from J; bases unmatched to any gene: 3. This CDR3 region has 15 residues. CDR1 is LNHDA and CDR2 is SQIVND in the germline V gene (reference sequence). CDR3 DNA: TGTGCCAGTAGTAATAGCGGGGGGGGATCCTACGAGCAGTACTTC. Amino acids: CASSNSGGGSYEQYF.

The chain joins TRBV7-9 to TRBJ1-2; D is uncertain. CDR1 and CDR2 from the germline V gene are SEHNR and FQNEAQ (reference sequence). The CDR3 consists of 14 residues. Trimming shortened V by 1 base and J by 4 bases, and 10 bases separated the two germline ends. The CDR3 DNA reads as TGTGCCAGCAGCTTAGGGCAGGCGAGCTATGGCTACACCTTC. This gives the protein CASSLGQASYGYTF.

The chain couples TRBV4-3 to TRBJ2-7, with D possibly matching TRBD1 (6 bases). Per the germline V gene, CDR1 is LGHNA and CDR2 is YSLEER. Deletions cut 0 bases from V and 2 bases from J, with 8 bases between. The CDR3 is 14 amino acids. CDR3 bases: TGCGCCAGCAGCCAAGAGGACAGCGCCTACGAGCAGTACTTC. Its translation: CASSQEDSAYEQYF.

The V and J genes are TRBV4-1 and TRBJ1-1; D gene uncertain. The CDR3 extends over 13 amino acids. V lost 7 bases, J lost 4 bases, and 13 bases lay in between. Germline assignment: CDR1 MGHRA and CDR2 YSYEKL. The CDR3 DNA is TGCGCCAGCACCTTAAGTACGGGCACTGAAGCTTTCTTT. Translated, it gives CASTLSTGTEAFF.

The CDR3 here is CASSIDRAPIYGYTF. The CDR3 coding sequence is TGCGCCAGCAGCATAGACAGGGCCCCGATCTATGGCTACACCTTC. This chain connects TRBV5-1 to TRBJ1-2; TRBD1 matches at 7 bases. CDR1 is SGHRS, CDR2 YFSETQ, per germline. The V gene end was trimmed by 4 bases and the J gene end by 4 bases; junction bases not matched to a gene: 10. The CDR3 totals 15 residues.

CDR3 region: CASSPPGTGGSSYNEQFF. CDR3 DNA sequence: TGTGCCAGCTCACCACCCGGGACAGGGGGCAGTTCCTACAATGAGCAGTTCTTC. The chain recombines TRBV18 with TRBJ2-1; TRBD1 matches at 12 bases. This CDR3 comprises 18 residues. Unmatched junction bases numbered 4, after V lost 0 bases and J lost 1 base. Germline CDR1 KGHSH, CDR2 LQKENI.

A note on this clone: The junction shows a germline mismatch at one end, possibly a read error. The rearrangement uses TRBV7-7 and TRBJ2-2; tentatively, D is TRBD1 (6 bases). The CDR3 covers 15 residues. In germline, CDR1 is SSHAT, CDR2 FNYEAQ (reference sequence). The CDR3 reads CASSARTANTGELFF. CDR3 nucleotide sequence: TGTGCTAGCAGCGCCCGGACAGCCAACACCGGGGAGCTGTTTTTT.

This chain joins TRBV4-1 and TRBJ2-7; the match to TRBD1 covers 9 bases. Unmatched junction bases numbered 5, after V lost 2 bases and J lost 3 bases. This CDR3 spans 15 amino acids. CDR1 is MGHRA, CDR2 YSYEKL, per germline. The CDR3 region is CASSQLRDRVYEQYF. CDR3 bases: TGCGCCAGCAGCCAACTCCGGGACAGGGTCTACGAGCAGTACTTC.